This TCR beta chain was captured by sequencing in a study of brain T cells in children with intractable seizures. On this clone itself: What it binds is not known.

Pre-surgery treatment included at least one anti-epileptic drug. Study-wide results and limits: Only CDR3 sequence similarity suggested viral specificity, without known HCMV serostatus.

The CDR3 length is 12 residues. Germline values: CDR1 LNHDA, CDR2 SQIVND (reference sequence). Trimming took off 7 bases at V and 10 bases at J, with 16 bases between the two ends. The data were produced by immunoSEQ multiplex PCR, yet TCRdb's version contains in-frame clones alone and is incomplete. The data hold approximately 77,000 clones, with under 95% observed a single time. The sequence was obtained from a boy under two years old with tuberous sclerosis and intractable seizures. This chain uses TRBV19 with TRBJ1-1; a weak D match, TRBD1 (5 bases). Sequencing was performed on peripheral blood, taken at surgery. The CDR3 nucleotides read TGTGCCAGTACCTCCGGGACCAGTACAGCTTTCTTT. This codes for CASTSGTSTAFF.